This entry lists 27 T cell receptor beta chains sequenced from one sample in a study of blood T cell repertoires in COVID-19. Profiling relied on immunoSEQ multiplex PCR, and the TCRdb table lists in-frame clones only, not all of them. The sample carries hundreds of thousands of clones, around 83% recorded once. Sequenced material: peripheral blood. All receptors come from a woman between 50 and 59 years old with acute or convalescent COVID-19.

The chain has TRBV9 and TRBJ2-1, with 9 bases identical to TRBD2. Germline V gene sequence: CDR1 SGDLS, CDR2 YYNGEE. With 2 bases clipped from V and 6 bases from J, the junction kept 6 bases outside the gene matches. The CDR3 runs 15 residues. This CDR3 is CASSVPGTSSNEQFF. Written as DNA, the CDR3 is TGTGCCAGCAGCGTTCCGGGGACTAGCTCCAATGAGCAGTTCTTC.

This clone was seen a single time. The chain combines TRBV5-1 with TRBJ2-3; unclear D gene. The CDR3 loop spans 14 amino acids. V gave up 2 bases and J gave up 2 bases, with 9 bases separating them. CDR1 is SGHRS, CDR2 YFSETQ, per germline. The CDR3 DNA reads TGCGCCAGCAGCTTAGGTAGCAACACAGATACGCAGTATTTT. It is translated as CASSLGSNTDTQYF.

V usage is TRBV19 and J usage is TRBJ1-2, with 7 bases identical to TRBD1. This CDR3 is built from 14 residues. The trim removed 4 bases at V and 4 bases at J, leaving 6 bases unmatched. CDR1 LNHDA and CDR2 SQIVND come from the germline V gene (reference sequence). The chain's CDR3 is CASSTRQGTYGYTF. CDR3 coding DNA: TGTGCCAGTAGTACCCGACAGGGAACCTATGGCTACACCTTC.

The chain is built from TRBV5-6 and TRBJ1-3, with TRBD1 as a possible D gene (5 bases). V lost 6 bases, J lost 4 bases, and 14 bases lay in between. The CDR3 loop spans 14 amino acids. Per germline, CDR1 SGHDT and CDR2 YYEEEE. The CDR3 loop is CASTGGTGGNTIYF. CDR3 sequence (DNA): TGTGCCAGCACCGGAGGGACGGGAGGAAACACCATATATTTT.

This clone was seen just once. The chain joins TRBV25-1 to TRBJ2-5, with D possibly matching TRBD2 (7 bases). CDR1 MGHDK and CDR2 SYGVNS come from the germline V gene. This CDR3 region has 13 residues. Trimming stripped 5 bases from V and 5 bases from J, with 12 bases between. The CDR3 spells CASSSAGAETQYF. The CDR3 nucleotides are TGTGCCAGCAGTTCGGCGGGGGCGGAGACCCAGTACTTC. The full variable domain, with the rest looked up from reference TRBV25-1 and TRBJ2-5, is EADIYQTPRYLVIGTGKKITLECSQTMGHDKMYWYQQDPGMELHLIHYSYGVNSTEKGDLSSESTVSRIRTEHFPLTLESARPSHTSQYLCASSSAGAETQYFGPGTRLLVL.

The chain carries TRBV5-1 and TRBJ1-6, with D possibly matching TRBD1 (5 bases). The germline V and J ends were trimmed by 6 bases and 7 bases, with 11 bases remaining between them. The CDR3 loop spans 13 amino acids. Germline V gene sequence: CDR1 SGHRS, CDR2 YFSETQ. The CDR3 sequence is CASKSDSNSPLHF. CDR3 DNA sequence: TGCGCCAGCAAAAGCGACAGCAATTCACCCCTCCACTTT.

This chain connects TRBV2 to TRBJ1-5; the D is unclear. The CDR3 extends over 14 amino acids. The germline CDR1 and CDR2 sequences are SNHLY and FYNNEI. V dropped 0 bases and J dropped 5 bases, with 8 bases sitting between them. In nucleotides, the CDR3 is TGTGCCAGCAGTGAAGCGCGGGGAGATCAGCCCCAGCATTTT. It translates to CASSEARGDQPQHF.

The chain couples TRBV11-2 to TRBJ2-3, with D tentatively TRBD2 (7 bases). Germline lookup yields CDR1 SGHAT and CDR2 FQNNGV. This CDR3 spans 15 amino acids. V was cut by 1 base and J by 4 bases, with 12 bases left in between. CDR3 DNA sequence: TGTGCCAGCAGCTTAGGGGGAGGGGGGGCAGATACGCAGTATTTT. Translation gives CASSLGGGGADTQYF.

The CDR3: CASSPRDSDRAYKNIQYF. The CDR3 DNA sequence: TGTGCCAGCAGCCCGAGGGACTCCGACCGCGCTTACAAAAACATTCAGTACTTC. The chain carries TRBV7-2 and TRBJ2-4, with D tentatively TRBD2 (6 bases). Germline loops: CDR1 SGHTA, CDR2 FQGNSA. The V gene lost 5 bases and the J gene lost 3 bases, with 23 bases spanning the gap. There are 18 residues in the CDR3.

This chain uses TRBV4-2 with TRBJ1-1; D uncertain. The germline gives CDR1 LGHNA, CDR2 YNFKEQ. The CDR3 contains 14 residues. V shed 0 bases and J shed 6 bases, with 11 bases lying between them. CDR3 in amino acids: CASSQETERSEAFF. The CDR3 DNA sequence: TGTGCCAGCAGCCAAGAAACAGAGAGATCTGAAGCTTTCTTT.

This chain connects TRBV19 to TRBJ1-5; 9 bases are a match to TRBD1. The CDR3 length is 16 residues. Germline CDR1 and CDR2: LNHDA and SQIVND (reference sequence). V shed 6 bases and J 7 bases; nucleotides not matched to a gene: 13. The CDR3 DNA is TGTGCCAGTAGAAAGAACCGGGACAGGGTGCGGCAGCCCCAGCATTTT. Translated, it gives CASRKNRDRVRQPQHF.

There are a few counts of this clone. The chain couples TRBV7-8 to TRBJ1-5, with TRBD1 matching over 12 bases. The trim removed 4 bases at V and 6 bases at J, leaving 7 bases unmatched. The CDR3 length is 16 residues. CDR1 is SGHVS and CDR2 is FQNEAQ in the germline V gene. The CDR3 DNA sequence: TGTGCCAGCAGCTCTAGGGACAGGGGGCTTGGTCAGCCCCAGCATTTT. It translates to CASSSRDRGLGQPQHF.

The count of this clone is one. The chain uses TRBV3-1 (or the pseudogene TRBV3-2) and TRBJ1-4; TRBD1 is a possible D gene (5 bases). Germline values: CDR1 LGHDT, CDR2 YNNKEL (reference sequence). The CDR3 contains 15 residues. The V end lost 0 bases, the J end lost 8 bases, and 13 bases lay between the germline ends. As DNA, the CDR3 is TGTGCCAGCAGCCAAGATCCGGGGGGTCGAGAAAAACTGTTTTTT. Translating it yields CASSQDPGGREKLFF.

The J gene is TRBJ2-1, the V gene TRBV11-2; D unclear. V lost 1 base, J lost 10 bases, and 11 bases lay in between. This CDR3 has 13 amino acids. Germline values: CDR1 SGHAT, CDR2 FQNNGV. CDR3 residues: CASSLAARVEQFF. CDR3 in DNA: TGTGCCAGCAGCTTAGCCGCTAGAGTCGAGCAGTTCTTC.

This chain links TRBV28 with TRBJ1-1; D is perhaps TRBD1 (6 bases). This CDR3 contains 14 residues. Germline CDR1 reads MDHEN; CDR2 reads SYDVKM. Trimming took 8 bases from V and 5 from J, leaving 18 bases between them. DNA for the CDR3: TGTGCCAGCCTAACCTCACCGCAGGGGACTGAAGCTTTCTTT. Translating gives CASLTSPQGTEAFF.

This chain's CDR3 is CARTSGRNEQFF. The CDR3 DNA is TGTGCTAGGACTAGCGGGAGGAATGAGCAGTTCTTC. The chain links TRBV30 to TRBJ2-1; TRBD2 matches 14 bases. CDR3 length equals 12 residues. Germline assignment: CDR1 GTSNPN and CDR2 SVGIG (reference sequence).

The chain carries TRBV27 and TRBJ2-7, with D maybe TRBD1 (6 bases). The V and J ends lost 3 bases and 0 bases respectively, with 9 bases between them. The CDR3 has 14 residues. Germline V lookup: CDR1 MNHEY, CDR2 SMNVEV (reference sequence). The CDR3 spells CASSFQGISYEQYF. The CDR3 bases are TGTGCCAGCAGTTTCCAGGGGATCTCCTACGAGCAGTACTTC.

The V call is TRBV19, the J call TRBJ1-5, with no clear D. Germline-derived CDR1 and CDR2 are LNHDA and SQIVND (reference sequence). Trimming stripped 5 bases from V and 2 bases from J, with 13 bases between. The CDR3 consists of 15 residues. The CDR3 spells CASSDARSGNQPQHF. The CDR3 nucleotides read TGTGCCAGTAGTGATGCCCGGAGTGGCAATCAGCCCCAGCATTTT.

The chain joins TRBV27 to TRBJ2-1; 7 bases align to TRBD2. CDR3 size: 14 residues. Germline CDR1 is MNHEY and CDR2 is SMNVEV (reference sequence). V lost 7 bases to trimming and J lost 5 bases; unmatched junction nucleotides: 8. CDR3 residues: CASIRGGSNNEQFF. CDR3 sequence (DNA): TGTGCCAGCATTCGTGGCGGGAGTAACAATGAGCAGTTCTTC.

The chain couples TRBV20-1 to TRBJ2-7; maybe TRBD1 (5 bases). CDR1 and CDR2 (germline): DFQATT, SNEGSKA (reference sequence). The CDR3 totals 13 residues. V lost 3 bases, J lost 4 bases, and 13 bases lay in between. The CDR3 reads CSASDSVGYEQYF. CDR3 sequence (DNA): TGCAGTGCTAGTGACAGCGTCGGATACGAGCAGTACTTC.

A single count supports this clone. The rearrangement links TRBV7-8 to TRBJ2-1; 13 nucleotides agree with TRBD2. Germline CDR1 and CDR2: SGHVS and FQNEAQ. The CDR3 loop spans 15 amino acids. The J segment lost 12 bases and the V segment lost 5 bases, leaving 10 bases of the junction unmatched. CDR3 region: CASSESGTSGVGQFF. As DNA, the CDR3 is TGTGCCAGCAGCGAATCCGGGACTAGCGGGGTAGGGCAGTTCTTC.

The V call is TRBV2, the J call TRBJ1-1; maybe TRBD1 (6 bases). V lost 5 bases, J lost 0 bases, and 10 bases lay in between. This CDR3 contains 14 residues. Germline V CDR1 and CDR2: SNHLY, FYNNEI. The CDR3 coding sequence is TGTGCCAGCAGTCTCGGACAGATGAACACTGAAGCTTTCTTT. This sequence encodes CASSLGQMNTEAFF.

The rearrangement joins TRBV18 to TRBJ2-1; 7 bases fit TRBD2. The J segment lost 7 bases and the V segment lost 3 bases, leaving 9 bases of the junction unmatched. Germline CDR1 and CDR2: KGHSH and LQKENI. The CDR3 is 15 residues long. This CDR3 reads CASSPRRGVENEQFF. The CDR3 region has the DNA TGTGCCAGCTCACCTCGCCGGGGGGTTGAAAATGAGCAGTTCTTC. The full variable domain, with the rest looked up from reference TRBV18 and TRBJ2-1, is NAGVMQNPRHLVRRRGQEARLRCSPMKGHSHVYWYRQLPEEGLKFMVYLQKENIIDESGMPKERFSAEFPKEGPSILRIQQVVRGDSAAYFCASSPRRGVENEQFFGPGTRLTVL.

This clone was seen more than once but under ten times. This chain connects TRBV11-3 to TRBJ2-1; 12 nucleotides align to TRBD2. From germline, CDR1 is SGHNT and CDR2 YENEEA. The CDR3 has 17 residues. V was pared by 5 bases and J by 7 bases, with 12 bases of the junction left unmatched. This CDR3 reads CASSPGETSGSRNEQFF. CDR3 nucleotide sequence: TGTGCCAGCAGCCCGGGAGAGACTAGCGGGAGTAGGAATGAGCAGTTCTTC.

The DNA of the CDR3 is TGTGCCAGTAGCGGGGGACAGGGGAACGGCAATCAGCCCCAGCATTTT. Encoded protein: CASSGGQGNGNQPQHF. The chain carries TRBV19 and TRBJ1-5, with 10 bases fitting TRBD1. The germline V gene has CDR1 LNHDA and CDR2 SQIVND (reference sequence). Trimming removed 6 bases from V and 2 bases from J; junction bases left unmatched: 7. The CDR3 loop spans 16 amino acids.

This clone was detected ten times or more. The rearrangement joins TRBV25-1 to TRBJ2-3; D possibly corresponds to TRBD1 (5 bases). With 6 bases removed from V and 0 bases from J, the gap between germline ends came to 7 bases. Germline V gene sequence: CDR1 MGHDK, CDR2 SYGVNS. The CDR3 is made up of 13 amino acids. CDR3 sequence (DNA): TGTGCCAGCAGCAGACAGAGCACAGATACGCAGTATTTT. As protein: CASSRQSTDTQYF.

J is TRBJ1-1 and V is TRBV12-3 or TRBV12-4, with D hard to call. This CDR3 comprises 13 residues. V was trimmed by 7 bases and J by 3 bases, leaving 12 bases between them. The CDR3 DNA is TGTGCCAGCAAAAACCACGAGGACACTGAAGCTTTCTTT. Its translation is CASKNHEDTEAFF.